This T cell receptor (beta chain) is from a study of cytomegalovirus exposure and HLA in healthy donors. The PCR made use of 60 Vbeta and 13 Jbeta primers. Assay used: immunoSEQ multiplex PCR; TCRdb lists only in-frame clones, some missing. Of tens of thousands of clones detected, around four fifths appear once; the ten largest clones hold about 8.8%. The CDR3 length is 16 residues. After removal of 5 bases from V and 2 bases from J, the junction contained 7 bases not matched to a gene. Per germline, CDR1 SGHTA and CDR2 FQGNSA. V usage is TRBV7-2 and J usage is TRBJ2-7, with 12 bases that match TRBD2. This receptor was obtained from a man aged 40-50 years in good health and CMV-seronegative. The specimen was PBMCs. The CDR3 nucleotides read TGTGCCAGCAGCACCCGAACTAGCGGGGGGACCTACGAGCAGTACTTC. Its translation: CASSTRTSGGTYEQYF. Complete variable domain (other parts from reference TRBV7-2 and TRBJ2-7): GAGVSQSPSNKVTEKGKDVELRCDPISGHTALYWYRQSLGQGLEFLIYFQGNSAPDKSGLPSDRFSAERTGGSVSTLTIQRTQQEDSAVYLCASSTRTSGGTYEQYFGPGTRLTVT.